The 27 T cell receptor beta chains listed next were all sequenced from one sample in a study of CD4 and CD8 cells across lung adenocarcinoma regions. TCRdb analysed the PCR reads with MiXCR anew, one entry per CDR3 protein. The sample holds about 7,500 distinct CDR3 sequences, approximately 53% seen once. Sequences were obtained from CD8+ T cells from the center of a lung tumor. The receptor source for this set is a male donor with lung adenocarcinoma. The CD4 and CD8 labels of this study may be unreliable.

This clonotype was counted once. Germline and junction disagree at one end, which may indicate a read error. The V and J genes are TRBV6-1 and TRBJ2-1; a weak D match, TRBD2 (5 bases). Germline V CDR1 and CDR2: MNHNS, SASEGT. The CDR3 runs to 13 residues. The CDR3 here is CASTEASYDEQFF. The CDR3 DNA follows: TGTGCCAGCACCGAGGCTAGCTACGATGAGCAGTTCTTC.

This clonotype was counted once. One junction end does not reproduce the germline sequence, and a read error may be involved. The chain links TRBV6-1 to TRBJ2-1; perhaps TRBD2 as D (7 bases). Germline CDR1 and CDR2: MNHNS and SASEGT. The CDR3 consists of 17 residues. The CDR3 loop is CASREASGGLRGNEQFF. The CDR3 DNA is TGTGCCAGCAGGGAAGCCTCCGGGGGGCTACGTGGCAATGAGCAGTTCTTC.

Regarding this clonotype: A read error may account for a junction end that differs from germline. CDR3 region: CASSVSGLGATDIQYF. The CDR3 DNA reads TGCGCGAGCAGTGTTTCGGGGCTGGGAGCCACAGATATTCAGTACTTC. This chain connects TRBV10-1 to TRBJ2-4; the D gene could be TRBD1 or TRBD2 (5 bases each). The CDR3 is 16 amino acids. Germline V gives CDR1 WNHNN, CDR2 SYGVQD (reference sequence).

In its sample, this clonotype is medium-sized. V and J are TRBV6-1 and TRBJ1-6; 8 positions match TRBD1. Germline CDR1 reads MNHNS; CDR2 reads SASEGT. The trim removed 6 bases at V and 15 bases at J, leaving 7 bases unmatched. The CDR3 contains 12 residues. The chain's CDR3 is CASRGQASHLHF. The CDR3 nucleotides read TGTGCCAGCAGGGGACAGGCATCTCACCTCCACTTT.

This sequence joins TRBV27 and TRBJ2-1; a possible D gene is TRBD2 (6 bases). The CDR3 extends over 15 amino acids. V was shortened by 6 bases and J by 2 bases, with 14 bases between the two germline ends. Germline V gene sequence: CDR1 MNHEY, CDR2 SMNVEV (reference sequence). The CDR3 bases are TGTGCCAGCAGCGCCAGGAGGGCCCCCTACAATGAGCAGTTCTTC. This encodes CASSARRAPYNEQFF.

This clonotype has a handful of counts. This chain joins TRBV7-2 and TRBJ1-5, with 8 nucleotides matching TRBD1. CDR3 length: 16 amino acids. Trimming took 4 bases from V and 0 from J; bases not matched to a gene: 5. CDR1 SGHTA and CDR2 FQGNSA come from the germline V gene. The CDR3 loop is CASSSRTGLSNQPQHF. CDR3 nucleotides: TGTGCCAGCAGCTCCAGGACAGGGCTTAGCAATCAGCCCCAGCATTTT.

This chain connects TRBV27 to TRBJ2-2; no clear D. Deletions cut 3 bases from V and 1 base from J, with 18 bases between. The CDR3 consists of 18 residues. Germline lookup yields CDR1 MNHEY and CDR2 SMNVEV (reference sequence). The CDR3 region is CASSLRSPSPLNTGELFF. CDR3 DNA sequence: TGTGCCAGCAGTTTGAGGTCCCCTTCGCCCTTGAACACCGGGGAGCTGTTTTTT.

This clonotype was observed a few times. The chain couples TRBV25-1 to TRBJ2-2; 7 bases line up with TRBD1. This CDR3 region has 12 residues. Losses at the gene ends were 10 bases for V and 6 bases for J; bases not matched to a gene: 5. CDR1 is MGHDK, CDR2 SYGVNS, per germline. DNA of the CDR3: TGTGCCACAGGGGGTTTCCCCGGGGAGCTGTTTTTT. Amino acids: CATGGFPGELFF.

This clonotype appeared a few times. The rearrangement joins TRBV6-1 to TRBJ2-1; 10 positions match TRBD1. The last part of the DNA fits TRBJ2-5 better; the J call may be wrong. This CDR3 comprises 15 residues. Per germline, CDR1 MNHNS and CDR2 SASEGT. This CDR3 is CASSGGTGVEETQYF. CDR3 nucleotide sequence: TGTGCCAGCAGTGGTGGGACAGGGGTCGAAGAGACCCAGTACTTC.

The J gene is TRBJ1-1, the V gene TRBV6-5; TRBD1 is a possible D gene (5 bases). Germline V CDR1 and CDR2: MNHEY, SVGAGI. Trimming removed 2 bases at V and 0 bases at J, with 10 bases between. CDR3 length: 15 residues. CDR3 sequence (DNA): TGTGCCAGCAGTTACGCTAGGGGTATGAACACTGAAGCTTTCTTT. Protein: CASSYARGMNTEAFF.

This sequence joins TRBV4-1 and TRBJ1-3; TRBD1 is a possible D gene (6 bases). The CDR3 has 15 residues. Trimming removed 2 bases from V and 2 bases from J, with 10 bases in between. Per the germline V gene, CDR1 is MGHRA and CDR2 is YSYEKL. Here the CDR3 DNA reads TGCGCCAGCAGCCAACTTCAGGGGCCTGGAAACACCATATATTTT. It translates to CASSQLQGPGNTIYF.

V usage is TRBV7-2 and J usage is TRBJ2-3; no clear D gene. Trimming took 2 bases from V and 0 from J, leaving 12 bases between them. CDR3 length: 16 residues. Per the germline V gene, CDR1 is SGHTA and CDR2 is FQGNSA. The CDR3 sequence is CASSLLGSLSTDTQYF. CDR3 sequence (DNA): TGTGCCAGCAGCTTATTAGGGTCGCTTAGCACAGATACGCAGTATTTT.

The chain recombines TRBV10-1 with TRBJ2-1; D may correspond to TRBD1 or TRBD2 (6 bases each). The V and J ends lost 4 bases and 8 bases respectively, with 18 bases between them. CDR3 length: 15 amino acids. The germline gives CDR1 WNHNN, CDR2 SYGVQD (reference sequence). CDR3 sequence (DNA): TGCGCCAGCAGTGGGGTCGGGGGCGCCCAAGATGAGCAGTTCTTC. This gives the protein CASSGVGGAQDEQFF.

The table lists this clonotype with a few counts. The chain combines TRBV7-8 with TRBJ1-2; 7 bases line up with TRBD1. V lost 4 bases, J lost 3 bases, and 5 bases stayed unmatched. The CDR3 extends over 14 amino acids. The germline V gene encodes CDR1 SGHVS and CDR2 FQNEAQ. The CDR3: CASSYEGGYYGYTF. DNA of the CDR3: TGTGCCAGCAGCTACGAAGGGGGCTACTATGGCTACACCTTC.

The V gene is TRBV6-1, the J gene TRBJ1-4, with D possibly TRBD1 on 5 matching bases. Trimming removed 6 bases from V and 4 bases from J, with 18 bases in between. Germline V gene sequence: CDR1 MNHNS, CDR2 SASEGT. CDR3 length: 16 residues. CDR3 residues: CASRETVRIRNEKLFF. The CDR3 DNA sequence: TGTGCCAGCAGAGAGACAGTACGGATTCGTAATGAAAAACTGTTTTTT.

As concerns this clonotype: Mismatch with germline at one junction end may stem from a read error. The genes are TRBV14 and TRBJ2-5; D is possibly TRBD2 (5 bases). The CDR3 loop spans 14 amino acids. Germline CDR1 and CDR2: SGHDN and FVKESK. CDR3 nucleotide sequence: TGTGCGGGCAGCGGACGACGCGTCCAAGAGACGCAGTACTTC. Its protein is CAGSGRRVQETQYF.

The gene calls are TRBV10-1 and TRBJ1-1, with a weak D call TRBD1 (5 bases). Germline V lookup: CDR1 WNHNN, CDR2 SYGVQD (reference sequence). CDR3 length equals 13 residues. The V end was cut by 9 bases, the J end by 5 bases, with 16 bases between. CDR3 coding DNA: TGCGCCAGTATGGGGGGGGGGGGGACTGAAGCTTTCTTT. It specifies CASMGGGGTEAFF.

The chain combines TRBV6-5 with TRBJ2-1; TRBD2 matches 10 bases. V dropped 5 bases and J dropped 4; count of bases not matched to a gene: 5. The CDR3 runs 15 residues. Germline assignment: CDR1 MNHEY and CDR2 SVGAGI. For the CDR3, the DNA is TGTGCCAGCAGTATACTAGCGGGGACTTACAATGAGCAGTTCTTC. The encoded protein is CASSILAGTYNEQFF.

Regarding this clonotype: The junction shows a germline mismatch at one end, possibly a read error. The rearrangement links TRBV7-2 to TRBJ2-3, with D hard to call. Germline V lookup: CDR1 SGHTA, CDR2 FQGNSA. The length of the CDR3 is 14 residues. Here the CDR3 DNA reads TGTGCCGAAACGGCCCTGGGTGCCACAAATACGCAGTATTTC. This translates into CAETALGATNTQYF.

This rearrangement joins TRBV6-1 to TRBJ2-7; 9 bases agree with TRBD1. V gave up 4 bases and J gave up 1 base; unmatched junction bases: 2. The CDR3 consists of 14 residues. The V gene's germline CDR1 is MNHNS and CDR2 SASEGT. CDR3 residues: CASSGQGGSYEQYF. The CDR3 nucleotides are TGTGCCAGCAGTGGACAGGGGGGGTCCTACGAGCAGTACTTC.

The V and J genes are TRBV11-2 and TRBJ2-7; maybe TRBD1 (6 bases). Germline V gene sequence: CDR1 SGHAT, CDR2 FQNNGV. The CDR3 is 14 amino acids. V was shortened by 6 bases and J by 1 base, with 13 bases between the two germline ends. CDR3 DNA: TGTGCCAGCAGGCAGGGACACTCGTCCTACGAGCAGTACTTC. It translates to CASRQGHSSYEQYF.

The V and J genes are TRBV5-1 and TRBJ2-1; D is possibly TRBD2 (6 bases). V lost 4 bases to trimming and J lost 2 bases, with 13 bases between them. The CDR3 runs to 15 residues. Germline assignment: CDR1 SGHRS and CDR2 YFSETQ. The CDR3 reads CASSVRGLTYNEQFF. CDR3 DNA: TGCGCCAGCAGCGTGCGGGGACTTACCTACAATGAGCAGTTCTTC.

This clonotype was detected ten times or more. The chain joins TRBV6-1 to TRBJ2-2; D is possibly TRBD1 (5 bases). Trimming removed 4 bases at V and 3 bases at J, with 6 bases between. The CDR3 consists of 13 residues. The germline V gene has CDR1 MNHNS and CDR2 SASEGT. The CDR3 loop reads CASSVTDTGELFF. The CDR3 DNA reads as TGTGCCAGCAGTGTGACAGACACCGGGGAGCTGTTTTTT.

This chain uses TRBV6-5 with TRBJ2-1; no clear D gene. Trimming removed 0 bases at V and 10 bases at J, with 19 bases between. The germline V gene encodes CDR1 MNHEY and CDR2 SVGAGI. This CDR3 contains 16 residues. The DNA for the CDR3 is TGTGCCAGCAGTTACTCGGACCAAATTCGCCCCTACGAGCAGTTCTTC. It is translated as CASSYSDQIRPYEQFF.

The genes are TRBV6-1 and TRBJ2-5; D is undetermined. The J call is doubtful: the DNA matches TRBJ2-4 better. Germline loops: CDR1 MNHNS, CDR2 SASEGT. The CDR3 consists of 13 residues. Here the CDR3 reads CASSELAKNIQYF. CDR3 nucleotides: TGTGCCAGCTCTGAACTGGCCAAAAACATTCAGTACTTC.

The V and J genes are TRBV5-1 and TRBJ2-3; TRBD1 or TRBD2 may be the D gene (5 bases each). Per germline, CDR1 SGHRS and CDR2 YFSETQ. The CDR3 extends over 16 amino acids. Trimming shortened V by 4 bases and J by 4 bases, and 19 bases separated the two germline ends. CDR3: CASSPGPSSQADTQYF. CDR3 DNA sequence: TGCGCCAGCAGCCCGGGGCCCAGCTCTCAAGCAGATACGCAGTATTTT. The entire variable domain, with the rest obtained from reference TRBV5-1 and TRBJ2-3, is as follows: KAGVTQTPRYLIKTRGQQVTLSCSPISGHRSVSWYQQTPGQGLQFLFEYFSETQRNKGNFPGRFSGRQFSNSRSEMNVSTLELGDSALYLCASSPGPSSQADTQYFGPGTRLTVL.

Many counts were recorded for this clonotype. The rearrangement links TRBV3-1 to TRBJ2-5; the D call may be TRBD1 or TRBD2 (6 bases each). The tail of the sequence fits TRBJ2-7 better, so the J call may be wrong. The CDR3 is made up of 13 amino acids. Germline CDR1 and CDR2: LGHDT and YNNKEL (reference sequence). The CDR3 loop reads CASSQAGAVEQYF. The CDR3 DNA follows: TGTGCCAGCAGCCAAGCGGGGGCGGTCGAGCAGTACTTC.